This TCR beta chain derives from a study of CD8 T cells in Susac syndrome. This clonotype was recorded only once. CDR1 and CDR2 (germline): MDHEN, SYDVKM. V lost 6 bases to trimming and J lost 1 base; unmatched junction nucleotides: 3. This CDR3 region has 14 residues. RNA, at roughly 0.45 to 1 ug, was reverse transcribed with random hexamers. TCRdb reprocessed the immunoSEQ multiplex PCR reads with MiXCR, giving one entry per CDR3 protein. The sample has about 280,000 distinct CDR3 sequences; approximately 81% are singletons. From blood CD8+ and CD4+ T cells, the TCR beta chain was sequenced. The TCR originated in a human donor with multiple sclerosis. The rearrangement uses TRBV28 and TRBJ2-3; 8 bases are shared with TRBD2. Sequenced material: CD8+ T cells from PBMCs. The CDR3 sequence is CASRSGRGTDTQYF. In DNA, the CDR3 is TGTGCCAGCAGGAGCGGGAGAGGCACAGATACGCAGTATTTT. Using reference TRBV28 and TRBJ2-3 for the parts outside the CDR3, the full variable domain is DVKVTQSSRYLVKRTGEKVFLECVQDMDHENMFWYRQDPGLGLRLIYFSYDVKMKEKGDIPEGYSVSREKKERFSLILESASTNQTSMYLCASRSGRGTDTQYFGPGTRLTVL.